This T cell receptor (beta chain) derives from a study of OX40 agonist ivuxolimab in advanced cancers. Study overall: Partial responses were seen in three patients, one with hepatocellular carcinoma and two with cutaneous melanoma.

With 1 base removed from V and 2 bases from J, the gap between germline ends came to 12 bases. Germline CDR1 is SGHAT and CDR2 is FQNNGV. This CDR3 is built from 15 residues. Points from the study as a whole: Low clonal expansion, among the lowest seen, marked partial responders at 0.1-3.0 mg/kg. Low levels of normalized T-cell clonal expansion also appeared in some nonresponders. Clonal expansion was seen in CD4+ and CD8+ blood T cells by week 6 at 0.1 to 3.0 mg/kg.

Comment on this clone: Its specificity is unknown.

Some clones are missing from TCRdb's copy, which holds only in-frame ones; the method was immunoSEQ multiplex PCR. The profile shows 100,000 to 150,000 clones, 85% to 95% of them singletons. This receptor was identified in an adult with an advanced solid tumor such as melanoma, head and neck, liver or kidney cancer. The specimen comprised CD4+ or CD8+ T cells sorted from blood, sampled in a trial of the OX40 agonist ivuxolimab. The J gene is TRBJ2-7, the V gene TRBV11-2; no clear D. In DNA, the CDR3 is TGTGCCAGCAGCTTAGGCGTCTCAGCGACCTACGAGCAGTACTTC. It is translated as CASSLGVSATYEQYF. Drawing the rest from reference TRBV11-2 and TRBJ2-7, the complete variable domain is EAGVAQSPRYKIIEKRQSVAFWCNPISGHATLYWYQQILGQGPKLLIQFQNNGVVDDSQLPKDRFSAERLKGVDSTLKIQPAKLEDSAVYLCASSLGVSATYEQYFGPGTRLTVT.